A single T cell receptor (beta chain) is shown here with its context. This sample is part of a study of blood T cell repertoires in COVID-19. About the study: The study drew acute and convalescent COVID-19 samples from the United States, Italy and Spain. PBMCs, B-cell-depleted T cells, or T cells were the source of the cDNA or gDNA that made up the material.

In the study's own analysis: Amplifying reference gene primers gave estimates of nucleated cell counts. Data came from immunoSEQ multiplex PCR; TCRdb stores just in-frame clones and leaves some out. That table is the source of V, J and clone size, and D and trimming were worked out from the DNA. Here the sample spans hundreds of thousands of clones, around 83% being singletons. The origin of this receptor is a woman between 45 and 65 years old with acute or convalescent COVID-19. The sequenced material came from peripheral blood.

In DNA form, the CDR3 reads TGTGCCAGTAGTCGCTCGACTAGCGGGGGGGTCTACGAGCAGTACTTC. Translated: CASSRSTSGGVYEQYF. The chain links TRBV19 to TRBJ2-7; TRBD2 matches 14 bases. This CDR3 comprises 16 residues. V dropped 5 bases and J dropped 3; count of bases not matched to a gene: 6. Germline CDR1 and CDR2: LNHDA and SQIVND (reference sequence).